These 32 T cell receptor beta chains were all obtained from the same sample, sequenced in a study of T-cell memory formation after mild COVID-19. One entry per CDR3 protein, called by TCRdb with MiXCR from the 5' RACE reads. Seen here are some 250,000 distinct CDR3 sequences, around 10% observed once, and the top ten hold 20% to 25%. The sample consisted of PBMCs or a T cell subset sorted from them (not recorded which). The receptors derive from a man aged 18 to 29 who had mild COVID-19 (a few samples of this study predate the infection). Cell type and time point are not known.

This clonotype has more than one count but fewer than ten. An end of the junction differs from the germline gene, which may be a read error. This chain connects TRBV28 to TRBJ1-5, with TRBD1 identical over 8 bases. CDR3 length: 16 amino acids. Germline V lookup: CDR1 MDHEN, CDR2 SYDVKM. The CDR3 sequence is CASSSRDRYSDQPQHF. The CDR3 DNA is TGTGCCAGCAGTTCCAGGGACAGGTATAGCGATCAGCCCCAGCATTTT.

The chain combines TRBV7-3 with TRBJ1-5; no clear D. Germline CDR1 is SGHTA and CDR2 is FQGTGA. The CDR3 totals 13 residues. Trimming stripped 2 bases from V and 6 bases from J, with 8 bases between. The CDR3 protein is CASSLERGQPQHF. The CDR3 bases are TGTGCCAGCAGCTTAGAACGCGGTCAGCCCCAGCATTTT. The full variable domain, rest sourced from reference TRBV7-3 and TRBJ1-5, is GAGVSQTPSNKVTEKGKYVELRCDPISGHTALYWYRQSLGQGPEFLIYFQGTGAADDSGLPNDRFFAVRPEGSVSTLKIQRTERGDSAVYLCASSLERGQPQHFGDGTRLSIL.

There are a few counts of this clonotype. This chain connects TRBV7-2 to TRBJ2-5; D unclear. The CDR3 runs to 13 residues. CDR1 and CDR2 from the germline V gene are SGHTA and FQGNSA. Deletions cut 5 bases from V and 3 bases from J, with 10 bases between. The CDR3 protein is CASSPRAKETQYF. As DNA, the CDR3 is TGTGCCAGCAGCCCCCGTGCTAAAGAGACCCAGTACTTC.

Of note for this clonotype: The junction does not match germline at one end; this may be a read error. V is TRBV12-3 or TRBV12-4 and J is TRBJ2-4; 10 nucleotides align to TRBD2. CDR3 size: 14 residues. The CDR3 DNA follows: TGTGCCAGCAGTCTAGCGGGGGAGATAAACATTCAGTACTTC. As protein: CASSLAGEINIQYF.

The V and J genes are TRBV19 and TRBJ1-4; D gene unclear. V lost 9 bases, J lost 8 bases, and 19 bases lay in between. Germline V gene data show CDR1 as LNHDA and CDR2 as SQIVND (reference sequence). The CDR3 totals 14 residues. The CDR3 region is CASHPLGSVEKLFF. The CDR3 DNA follows: TGTGCCAGCCATCCGTTAGGAAGTGTCGAAAAACTGTTTTTT.

This clonotype occurred many times. The chain links TRBV27 to TRBJ1-6; the D is unclear. This CDR3 is 10 amino acids long. CDR1 is MNHEY and CDR2 is SMNVEV in the germline V gene (reference sequence). V lost 7 bases to trimming and J lost 8 bases, with 3 bases between them. In nucleotides, the CDR3 is TGTGCCAGCACGGATTCACCCCTCCACTTT. It is translated as CASTDSPLHF.

This clonotype appeared many times. This rearrangement joins TRBV11-2 to TRBJ2-3; weak D call: TRBD1 (5 bases). V was pared by 3 bases and J by 4 bases, with 8 bases between. Germline CDR1 and CDR2: SGHAT and FQNNGV. The CDR3 contains 13 residues. This CDR3 is CASSFRVSDTQYF. Here the CDR3 DNA reads TGTGCCAGCAGCTTCAGGGTTTCAGATACGCAGTATTTT.

This clonotype was observed many times. The chain couples TRBV5-1 to TRBJ2-3; D might be TRBD1 or TRBD2, each matching 5 bases. Germline values: CDR1 SGHRS, CDR2 YFSETQ. CDR3 length equals 14 residues. The V end lost 3 bases, the J end lost 1 base, and 9 bases lay between the germline ends. For the CDR3, the DNA is TGCGCCAGCAGCTGGGGGAGCGGCACAGATACGCAGTATTTT. It specifies CASSWGSGTDTQYF. Together with reference TRBV5-1 and TRBJ2-3, the CDR3 gives the full variable domain: KAGVTQTPRYLIKTRGQQVTLSCSPISGHRSVSWYQQTPGQGLQFLFEYFSETQRNKGNFPGRFSGRQFSNSRSEMNVSTLELGDSALYLCASSWGSGTDTQYFGPGTRLTVL.

This clonotype showed up just a few times. The rearrangement uses TRBV12-3 or TRBV12-4 and TRBJ2-1; maybe TRBD1 (6 bases). The CDR3 spans 15 residues. Deletions cut 4 bases from V and 0 bases from J, with 10 bases between. This CDR3 is CASSSTGNSYNEQFF. The DNA of the CDR3 is TGTGCCAGCAGTTCCACAGGGAACTCCTACAATGAGCAGTTCTTC.

The sample holds a few counts of this clonotype. V usage is TRBV5-1 and J usage is TRBJ2-2; 7 bases map to TRBD1. With 0 bases clipped from V and 6 bases from J, the junction kept 8 bases outside the gene matches. Germline-derived CDR1 and CDR2 are SGHRS and YFSETQ. This CDR3 has 16 residues. The CDR3 is CASSLDPNRGAGELFF. The CDR3 DNA follows: TGCGCCAGCAGCTTGGACCCGAACAGGGGCGCCGGGGAGCTGTTTTTT.

This CDR3 is CASSYKTAYTEAFF. Here the CDR3 DNA reads TGTGCCAGCAGCTATAAGACAGCCTACACTGAAGCTTTCTTT. The J gene is TRBJ1-1, the V gene TRBV7-3; tentatively, D is TRBD1 (5 bases). The CDR3 contains 14 residues. Germline CDR1 is SGHTA and CDR2 is FQGTGA. V lost 4 bases and J 3 bases, leaving 12 bases between the germline ends.

V gene TRBV5-1 combines with J gene TRBJ2-3, with 7 bases fitting TRBD2. The CDR3 covers 15 residues. V dropped 0 bases and J dropped 6; count of bases not matched to a gene: 7. Per germline, CDR1 SGHRS and CDR2 YFSETQ. The CDR3 loop is CASSLGAGRADTQYF. The CDR3 DNA is TGCGCCAGCAGCTTGGGGGCAGGGAGGGCGGATACGCAGTATTTT.

There are many counts of this clonotype. The chain uses TRBV12-5 and TRBJ1-1; unclear D gene. The CDR3 extends over 12 amino acids. Germline CDR1 reads LGHNT; CDR2 reads FRNRAP. V dropped 4 bases and J dropped 3 bases, with 6 bases sitting between them. The CDR3 sequence: CASGSQDTEAFF. The CDR3 bases are TGTGCTAGTGGTTCTCAGGACACTGAAGCTTTCTTT.

The chain joins TRBV15 to TRBJ1-1; D gene unclear. The CDR3 loop spans 13 amino acids. Trimming shortened V by 0 bases and J by 12 bases, and 14 bases separated the two germline ends. Germline V gives CDR1 LNHNV, CDR2 YYDKDF (reference sequence). The CDR3 sequence: CATSRDRVRTPFF. As DNA, the CDR3 is TGTGCCACCAGCAGAGATCGAGTGCGTACGCCTTTCTTT.

This clonotype has a handful of counts. V is TRBV7-2 and J is TRBJ1-6; D is undetermined. Trimming took 3 bases from V and 6 from J, leaving 12 bases between them. Germline V lookup: CDR1 SGHTA, CDR2 FQGNSA. This CDR3 has 15 residues. CDR3 nucleotides: TGTGCCAGCAGCTTGCCCGGCCATCTTAATTCACCCCTCCACTTT. It yields the protein CASSLPGHLNSPLHF.

The sample holds a few counts of this clonotype. The chain recombines TRBV12-3 or TRBV12-4 with TRBJ2-1; either TRBD1 or TRBD2 may fit D (6 bases each). Trimming removed 3 bases at V and 8 bases at J, with 14 bases between. This CDR3 is built from 14 residues. The DNA of the CDR3 is TGTGCCAGCAGTTTTTGGGGGGCCAGTGATGAGCAGTTCTTC. Amino acid sequence: CASSFWGASDEQFF.

This clonotype was counted a few times. The chain carries TRBV11-2 and TRBJ2-5; a weak D match, TRBD1 (6 bases). Per the germline V gene, CDR1 is SGHAT and CDR2 is FQNNGV. V was cut by 1 base and J by 0 bases, with 9 bases left in between. The CDR3 consists of 15 residues. As DNA, the CDR3 is TGTGCCAGCAGCTTAGCAAGGACAGACCAAGAGACCCAGTACTTC. It encodes CASSLARTDQETQYF.

This clonotype was seen at least ten times. In nucleotides, the CDR3 is TGTGCCAGCAGCTTTAAGACATTTACCAACAATCAGCCCCAGCATTTT. Protein sequence: CASSFKTFTNNQPQHF. The V call is TRBV5-6, the J call TRBJ1-5; no clear D gene. Germline V gene data show CDR1 as SGHDT and CDR2 as YYEEEE. The CDR3 has 16 amino acids. Trimming stripped 2 bases from V and 3 bases from J, with 15 bases between.

CDR3 loop: CASSEQGRGPFYGYTF. The CDR3 nucleotides read TGTGCCAGCAGCGAACAAGGCCGGGGGCCTTTCTATGGCTACACCTTC. The chain couples TRBV9 to TRBJ1-2; D might be TRBD1 (6 bases). V dropped 3 bases and J dropped 4 bases, with 19 bases sitting between them. Germline V gene data show CDR1 as SGDLS and CDR2 as YYNGEE. This CDR3 has 16 amino acids.

This sequence joins TRBV5-5 and TRBJ2-7; 8 bases match TRBD1. The CDR3 has 16 amino acids. Germline CDR1 and CDR2: SGHKS and YYEKEE (reference sequence). V shed 4 bases, J shed 7 bases, and the junction held 16 bases outside the gene matches. For the CDR3, the DNA is TGTGCCAGCAGCAGGGCTGGGACAGGAACCCCCTGGGAGCAGTACTTC. It codes for CASSRAGTGTPWEQYF.

The chain employs TRBV7-2 and TRBJ2-7, with 9 positions matching TRBD1. The V segment lost 5 bases and the J segment 5 bases; nucleotides outside the gene matches: 4. CDR3 length: 13 amino acids. The germline V gene has CDR1 SGHTA and CDR2 FQGNSA. CDR3 protein: CASSPRTGDEQYF. The CDR3, as DNA: TGTGCCAGCAGCCCCCGGACAGGGGACGAGCAGTACTTC.

Many counts were recorded for this clonotype. The CDR3 sequence is CATSSGLAGPQETQYF. The CDR3 DNA reads TGTGCCACCAGCAGCGGGCTAGCGGGACCACAAGAGACCCAGTACTTC. The V call is TRBV15, the J call TRBJ2-5; 9 bases match TRBD2. Trimming removed 3 bases from V and 2 bases from J; junction bases left unmatched: 7. The CDR3 is 16 amino acids. CDR1 is LNHNV, CDR2 YYDKDF, per germline (reference sequence).

This sequence joins TRBV30 and TRBJ1-1; D is ambiguous. The CDR3 is 13 amino acids. In germline, CDR1 is GTSNPN, CDR2 SVGIG (reference sequence). The V end lost 4 bases, the J end lost 1 base, and 10 bases lay between the germline ends. CDR3 DNA: TGTGCCTGGATAAAGGAGGGGAACACTGAAGCTTTCTTT. Its translation: CAWIKEGNTEAFF.

This clonotype was found a few times. J is TRBJ2-5 and V is TRBV28; D unclear. The CDR3 runs to 14 residues. Trimming removed 4 bases at V and 8 bases at J, with 17 bases between. The germline V gene has CDR1 MDHEN and CDR2 SYDVKM. CDR3 sequence reads: CASSSDHTSSTQYF. In nucleotides, the CDR3 is TGTGCCAGCAGTTCAGACCATACGAGTTCCACCCAGTACTTC.

This clonotype was counted ten times or more. This rearrangement joins TRBV15 to TRBJ2-1; TRBD2 matches 7 bases. The CDR3 is 15 residues long. Per the germline V gene, CDR1 is LNHNV and CDR2 is YYDKDF (reference sequence). Germline trimming cut 0 bases from V and 9 bases from J; bases unmatched to any gene: 8. CDR3 DNA: TGTGCCACCAGCAGAGACTCCGCAGCGGGGTTTGAGCAGTTCTTC. It translates to CATSRDSAAGFEQFF.

In its sample, this clonotype was seen a few times. This rearrangement joins TRBV7-2 to TRBJ1-2; D perhaps matches TRBD1 (5 bases). V lost 0 bases to trimming and J lost 3 bases, with 11 bases between them. The CDR3 length is 15 residues. Germline V gene lookup returns CDR1 SGHTA and CDR2 FQGNSA. For the CDR3, the DNA is TGTGCCAGCAGCTTAGCGCTCGCCAGGGACTATGGCTACACCTTC. Encoded protein: CASSLALARDYGYTF.

CDR3 in DNA: TGTGCCAGCAGCCGCTGGATGGTGAAGAGCCAGCCCCAGCATTTT. It specifies CASSRWMVKSQPQHF. The gene calls are TRBV7-2 and TRBJ1-5; D uncertain. V lost 5 bases, J lost 7 bases, and 18 bases lay in between. The CDR3 is 15 amino acids. Germline values: CDR1 SGHTA, CDR2 FQGNSA.

The table lists this clonotype with many counts. The gene calls are TRBV7-9 and TRBJ2-2; unclear D gene. The CDR3 consists of 16 residues. CDR1 and CDR2 (germline): SEHNR, FQNEAQ (reference sequence). V lost 7 bases to trimming and J lost 5 bases, with 20 bases between them. The DNA of the CDR3 is TGTGCCAGCACCCCCCACGGACGGGTAAAGACCGGGGAGCTGTTTTTT. Translation: CASTPHGRVKTGELFF.

In this sample, this clonotype turned up many times. The chain joins TRBV2 to TRBJ1-2; TRBD1 matches at 8 bases. Losses at the gene ends were 6 bases for V and 6 bases for J; bases not matched to a gene: 3. The germline V gene has CDR1 SNHLY and CDR2 FYNNEI. The CDR3 runs 12 residues. CDR3 loop: CASRGTGDGYTF. Written as DNA, the CDR3 is TGTGCCAGCAGGGGGACAGGTGATGGCTACACCTTC. Filled out from reference TRBV2 and TRBJ1-2, the complete variable domain reads EPEVTQTPSHQVTQMGQEVILRCVPISNHLYFYWYRQILGQKVEFLVSFYNNEISEKSEIFDDQFSVERPDGSNFTLKIRSTKLEDSAMYFCASRGTGDGYTFGSGTRLTVV.

The chain combines TRBV5-1 with TRBJ1-1; a weak D match, TRBD1 (6 bases). V was clipped by 1 base and J by 0 bases, with 10 bases between them. CDR3 length: 15 amino acids. The germline gives CDR1 SGHRS, CDR2 YFSETQ. In DNA, the CDR3 is TGCGCCAGCAGCTTGTGGGGGCGTATGAACACTGAAGCTTTCTTT. Translating it yields CASSLWGRMNTEAFF.

This clonotype was picked up a small number of times. The chain combines TRBV7-3 with TRBJ2-2; D may match TRBD1 or TRBD2 (6 bases each). CDR3 length: 14 amino acids. The V end was cut by 5 bases, the J end by 6 bases, with 13 bases between. Germline-derived CDR1 and CDR2 are SGHTA and FQGTGA. The CDR3, as DNA: TGTGCCAGCAGCCGATTGGGGGGCCCCGGGGAGCTGTTTTTT. It is translated as CASSRLGGPGELFF.

This clonotype occurred a few times. The V call is TRBV11-2, the J call TRBJ2-3; TRBD2 is a possible D gene (5 bases). This CDR3 has 12 amino acids. Per the germline V gene, CDR1 is SGHAT and CDR2 is FQNNGV. The V gene lost 4 bases and the J gene lost 4 bases, with 6 bases spanning the gap. CDR3 nucleotides: TGTGCCAGCAGCTCACTAGCAGATACGCAGTATTTT. This gives the protein CASSSLADTQYF.